This entry concerns a single T cell receptor beta chain. The sample is drawn from a study of T cell changes during pregnancy in multiple sclerosis. TCRdb's table, derived via immunoSEQ multiplex PCR, lists solely in-frame clones and lacks some. Of over 50,000 clones detected, just under 90% appear once; the ten largest clones hold 0.8% to 0.9%. Germline CDR1 SGHNT, CDR2 YYREEE (reference sequence). The CDR3 is 14 residues long. Trimming cost V 4 bases and J 6 bases; bases outside gene matches: 10. The V gene is TRBV5-4, the J gene TRBJ2-7; 7 positions match TRBD2. This TCR came from a female donor in good health, enrolled as a control in a pregnancy study. The sequences come from peripheral blood, collected in the first trimester of pregnancy. The CDR3 DNA is TGTGCCAGCAGCCCGGCCGGGACTACTTCCGAGCAGTACTTC. Translated: CASSPAGTTSEQYF.